Listed here are 15 T cell receptor beta chains from one sample, sequenced in a study of blood T cell repertoires in COVID-19 (dated by TCRdb to the early 2020s). The library was built by means of the immunoSEQ multiplex PCR assay. Imported from immuneACCESS, the table was reduced by TCRdb to in-frame sequences with V and J called. These copies leave out some clones; in studies compared against another copy, an unresolved V gene accounts for under half, and the cause of the remainder is not known. Recorded for this sample are around 160,000 clones; more than 85% of them occurred a single time. The ten largest clonotypes hold more than 0.75% of the sample. Sequenced sample: peripheral blood. These receptor sequences come from a man aged 18 to 29 with acute or convalescent COVID-19.

The rearrangement links TRBV11-2 to TRBJ1-4; D unresolved. CDR1 and CDR2 (germline): SGHAT, FQNNGV. This CDR3 contains 15 residues. Deletions cut 1 base from V and 0 bases from J, with 6 bases between. CDR3 sequence: CASSLGQATNEKLFF. The DNA of the CDR3 is TGTGCCAGCAGCTTAGGACAAGCAACTAATGAAAAACTGTTTTTT.

The rearrangement links TRBV5-1 to TRBJ1-6, with D perhaps matching TRBD1 (6 bases). Deletions cut 5 bases from V and 10 bases from J, with 19 bases between. CDR1 and CDR2 from the germline V gene are SGHRS and YFSETQ. CDR3 length equals 15 residues. For the CDR3, the DNA is TGCGCCAGCAGGCGGTCCCAGGGGCCGGACTCACCCCTCCACTTT. Its protein is CASRRSQGPDSPLHF.

The chain links TRBV19 to TRBJ2-1, with 8 bases fitting TRBD2. Germline CDR1 LNHDA, CDR2 SQIVND (reference sequence). This CDR3 region has 13 residues. The V gene end was trimmed by 7 bases and the J gene end by 7 bases; junction bases not matched to a gene: 6. CDR3 DNA sequence: TGTGCCAGTAATGGCGGGGGGTCTAATGAGCAGTTCTTC. Its translation is CASNGGGSNEQFF.

The V and J genes are TRBV6-4 and TRBJ1-6; 9 bases match TRBD1. J was trimmed by 4 bases and V by 2 bases; bases with no gene match: 0. The CDR3 has 15 residues. Germline CDR1 reads MRHNA; CDR2 reads SNTAGT. This CDR3 is CASSDGTGYNSPLHF. CDR3 coding DNA: TGTGCCAGCAGTGACGGGACAGGGTATAATTCACCCCTCCACTTT.

The chain combines TRBV2 with TRBJ1-2; TRBD1 matches 8 bases. There are 14 residues in the CDR3. The V gene's germline CDR1 is SNHLY and CDR2 FYNNEI. The J segment lost 5 bases and the V segment lost 5 bases, leaving 7 bases of the junction unmatched. The CDR3 DNA sequence: TGTGCCAGCAGTCCGGACAGGGACGGGTATGGCTACACCTTC. Protein: CASSPDRDGYGYTF. Looking up the rest from reference TRBV2 and TRBJ1-2 gives the full variable domain: EPEVTQTPSHQVTQMGQEVILRCVPISNHLYFYWYRQILGQKVEFLVSFYNNEISEKSEIFDDQFSVERPDGSNFTLKIRSTKLEDSAMYFCASSPDRDGYGYTFGSGTRLTVV.

The chain employs TRBV30 and TRBJ1-3; TRBD1 aligns across 9 bases. Trimming cost V 8 bases and J 4 bases; bases outside gene matches: 6. The germline gives CDR1 GTSNPN, CDR2 SVGIG (reference sequence). The CDR3 covers 13 residues. The CDR3 here is CAGTGTGGNTIYF. CDR3 sequence (DNA): TGTGCCGGCACCGGGACAGGGGGAAACACCATATATTTT.

The genes are TRBV19 and TRBJ2-1, with TRBD2 identical over 7 bases. This CDR3 contains 14 residues. J was trimmed by 7 bases and V by 5 bases; bases with no gene match: 8. The V gene's germline CDR1 is LNHDA and CDR2 SQIVND (reference sequence). In DNA, the CDR3 is TGTGCCAGTAGTGTGCAGCTAGCGGTGAATGAGCAGTTCTTC. Translating gives CASSVQLAVNEQFF.

This clone was counted a few times. The chain has TRBV9 and TRBJ1-3; D remains unclear. The V gene lost 3 bases and the J gene lost 0 bases, with 10 bases spanning the gap. The CDR3 runs 15 residues. Germline CDR1 reads SGDLS; CDR2 reads YYNGEE. The DNA of the CDR3 is TGTGCCAGCAGCGCCGGACTCTCCTCTGGAAACACCATATATTTT. Translation gives CASSAGLSSGNTIYF.

The chain employs TRBV30 and TRBJ1-5; D is uncertain. Between the trimmed V and J ends, which lost 0 bases and 11 bases, there was a span of 11 bases. Per the germline V gene, CDR1 is GTSNPN and CDR2 is SVGIG (reference sequence). The CDR3 loop spans 12 amino acids. The CDR3 reads CAWSVQGRTQHF. In DNA form, the CDR3 reads TGTGCCTGGAGTGTACAAGGGAGGACCCAGCATTTT.

In this sample, this clone turned up once. The rearrangement links TRBV19 to TRBJ1-5, with a possible D match to TRBD1 (5 bases). The CDR3 consists of 17 residues. The V gene's germline CDR1 is LNHDA and CDR2 SQIVND (reference sequence). The V gene lost 10 bases and the J gene lost 1 base, with 23 bases spanning the gap. CDR3 bases: TGTGCCACCTCGACCCGGGGGTGGAATAGGAGCAATCAGCCCCAGCATTTT. It yields the protein CATSTRGWNRSNQPQHF.

This chain connects TRBV27 to TRBJ1-1, with 8 bases identical to TRBD1. Germline V gene sequence: CDR1 MNHEY, CDR2 SMNVEV (reference sequence). This CDR3 has 13 amino acids. V shed 6 bases and J 5 bases; nucleotides not matched to a gene: 5. For the CDR3, the DNA is TGTGCCAGCAGGGACAGGGTAGGAACTGAAGCTTTCTTT. Amino acid sequence: CASRDRVGTEAFF.

The chain carries TRBV28 and TRBJ2-5; 8 positions match TRBD2. V lost 5 bases to trimming and J lost 9 bases; unmatched junction nucleotides: 11. There are 14 residues in the CDR3. In germline, CDR1 is MDHEN, CDR2 SYDVKM. In nucleotides, the CDR3 is TGTGCCAGCAGTCCCCGACTAGCGCACACGGCCCAGTACTTC. Translating gives CASSPRLAHTAQYF.

The chain employs TRBV7-9 and TRBJ2-1, with 7 bases matching TRBD1. Per the germline V gene, CDR1 is SEHNR and CDR2 is FQNEAQ (reference sequence). Unmatched junction bases numbered 7, after V lost 3 bases and J lost 5 bases. This CDR3 has 15 residues. Here the CDR3 DNA reads TGTGCCAGCAGCTTTCCCGGGACAGCACACAATGAGCAGTTCTTC. Translating gives CASSFPGTAHNEQFF. Full variable domain (rest looked up from reference TRBV7-9 and TRBJ2-1): DTGVSQNPRHKITKRGQNVTFRCDPISEHNRLYWYRQTLGQGPEFLTYFQNEAQLEKSRLLSDRFSAERPKGSFSTLEIQRTEQGDSAMYLCASSFPGTAHNEQFFGPGTRLTVL.

The chain couples TRBV7-2 to TRBJ2-3, with D unresolved. Per the germline V gene, CDR1 is SGHTA and CDR2 is FQGNSA. Trimming took off 5 bases at V and 4 bases at J, with 13 bases between the two ends. This CDR3 has 14 residues. CDR3 in amino acids: CASSPNGVPDTQYF. DNA for the CDR3: TGTGCCAGCAGCCCGAATGGAGTCCCAGATACGCAGTATTTT.

This chain links TRBV4-1 with TRBJ1-4; 8 nucleotides agree with TRBD1. This CDR3 region has 17 residues. Germline V lookup: CDR1 MGHRA, CDR2 YSYEKL. Germline trimming cut 4 bases from V and 6 bases from J; bases unmatched to any gene: 13. CDR3 sequence: CASSPMGPGTGHEKLFF. The CDR3 DNA is TGCGCCAGCAGCCCCATGGGCCCCGGGACAGGACATGAAAAACTGTTTTTT.